This T cell receptor (beta chain) stems from a study of cytomegalovirus exposure and HLA in healthy donors. Amplification used 60 Vbeta primers and 13 Jbeta primers. Assay: immunoSEQ multiplex PCR; the TCRdb copy retains only in-frame clones and omits some. The sample contains some 120,000 clones, about 80% of which appear only once. Overall study results and limits: Accurate prediction of HLA-A and HLA-B alleles (for most subjects) was reportedly achieved from TCR beta sequences. An analysis was carried out later, and it reportedly showed fewer N-insertions in an Asian-associated ancestry cluster than the approximately 710-donor mean.

Nominally healthy donors provided the samples, though records likely missed some immune exposures. Turning to this clone: Its antigen is not identified. Other DNA sequences in the same sample also yield this CDR3.

The CDR3 covers 13 residues. V was shortened by 0 bases and J by 4 bases, with 7 bases between the two germline ends. CDR1 and CDR2 from the germline V gene are SGHRS and YFSETQ. The sample comprised PBMCs. The TCR was taken from a young man in good health and CMV-seronegative. The gene calls are TRBV5-1 and TRBJ1-1, with D hard to call. The CDR3 here is CASSLGGGTEAFF. The CDR3 DNA is TGCGCCAGCAGCTTGGGCGGAGGCACTGAAGCTTTCTTT.